This is a list of T cell receptor beta chains from one sample in a study of Graves' ophthalmopathy and Graves' hyperthyroidism. A single record per CDR3 protein comes from TCRdb applying MiXCR to the multiplex PCR reads. The table shows about 410,000 distinct CDR3 sequences, with approximately 20% occurring only once. The source material was peripheral blood. All receptors derive from a woman between 18 and 30 years old with Graves' ophthalmopathy. CDR3s include the opening cysteine and the closing phenylalanine or tryptophan. A D gene is named only where the DNA matches it firmly. Not every row has a clone size; where given, it reads once, few, many or a size class.

v_call: TRBV7-2
j_call: TRBJ2-4
clone_size: many
d_call: TRBD1
cdr3_nt: TGTGCCAGCAGCTTCAACGGACAGGGCTTGGACATTCAGTACTTC
cdr3_aa: CASSFNGQGLDIQYF

v_call: TRBV30
j_call: TRBJ1-1
clone_size: many
d_call: -
cdr3_nt: TGTGCCTGGAGTGAGGGAGGAGGCACTGAAGCTTTCTTT
cdr3_aa: CAWSEGGGTEAFF

v_call: TRBV20-1
j_call: TRBJ2-5
clone_size: many
d_call: TRBD1
cdr3_nt: TGCAGTGCTAGACCCTCGACAGGGGTGGAGACCCAGTACTTC
cdr3_aa: CSARPSTGVETQYF

v_call: TRBV11-2
j_call: TRBJ2-5
clone_size: few
d_call: TRBD2
cdr3_nt: TGTGCCAGCAGCTCCTACCCTCGGACTAGCGAGGGAGAAGAGACCCAGTACTTC
cdr3_aa: CASSSYPRTSEGEETQYF

v_call: TRBV28
j_call: TRBJ1-1
clone_size: many
d_call: -
cdr3_nt: TGTGCCAGCAGCTCCCCGACGCGGGGCCGGACTGAAGCTTTCTTT
cdr3_aa: CASSSPTRGRTEAFF

v_call: TRBV6-5
j_call: TRBJ2-4
clone_size: many
d_call: -
cdr3_nt: TGTGCCAGCAGTTACTCGATAGGAAGGGGGTTAGCCAAAAACATTCAGTACTTC
cdr3_aa: CASSYSIGRGLAKNIQYF

v_call: TRBV30
j_call: TRBJ2-7
clone_size: many
d_call: TRBD1
cdr3_nt: TGTGCCTGGGGAACCGGGACAGGGACCTACGAGCAGTACTTC
cdr3_aa: CAWGTGTGTYEQYF

v_call: TRBV6-2/TRBV6-3
j_call: TRBJ2-7
clone_size: -
d_call: TRBD1
cdr3_nt: TGTGCCACCGGGACAGGGAATTCCGAGCAGTACTTC
cdr3_aa: CATGTGNSEQYF

v_call: TRBV11-2
j_call: TRBJ2-7
clone_size: many
d_call: -
cdr3_nt: TGTGCCAGCAGCCCCCCATACGGGGCTCTGGTCAGCGAGCAGTACTTC
cdr3_aa: CASSPPYGALVSEQYF

v_call: TRBV28
j_call: TRBJ1-2
clone_size: many
d_call: -
cdr3_nt: TGTGCCAGCAGTGGGGAGGTCTATGGCTACACCTTC
cdr3_aa: CASSGEVYGYTF

v_call: TRBV20-1
j_call: TRBJ1-5
clone_size: many
d_call: -
cdr3_nt: TGCAGTGCTAGAGGTGGGGGTAGCAATCAGCCCCAGCATTTT
cdr3_aa: CSARGGGSNQPQHF

v_call: TRBV12-3/TRBV12-4
j_call: TRBJ1-3
clone_size: many
d_call: -
cdr3_nt: TGTGCCAGCAGAAACTCGGGACCCCGCTCTGGAAACACCATATATTTT
cdr3_aa: CASRNSGPRSGNTIYF

v_call: TRBV20-1
j_call: TRBJ1-1
clone_size: many
d_call: -
cdr3_nt: TGCAGTGCTAGAGTAATGCTGAACACTGAAGCTTTCTTT
cdr3_aa: CSARVMLNTEAFF

v_call: TRBV20-1
j_call: TRBJ2-4
clone_size: many
d_call: -
cdr3_nt: TGCAGTGCTAGTTGGCCCGTAGCCAAAAACATTCAGTACTTC
cdr3_aa: CSASWPVAKNIQYF

v_call: TRBV7-2
j_call: TRBJ1-2
clone_size: many
d_call: TRBD1
cdr3_nt: TGTGCCAGCAGCTTAAGTGTCCAGGGGGCCTACACCTTC
cdr3_aa: CASSLSVQGAYTF

v_call: TRBV12-3/TRBV12-4
j_call: TRBJ1-1
clone_size: many
d_call: TRBD1
cdr3_nt: TGTGCCAGCAGCGGGACAGGGGACACTGAAGCTTTCTTT
cdr3_aa: CASSGTGDTEAFF

v_call: TRBV24-1
j_call: TRBJ1-1
clone_size: -
d_call: -
cdr3_nt: TGTGCCACCAGGGGGACGTACACTGAAGCTTTCTTT
cdr3_aa: CATRGTYTEAFF

v_call: TRBV30
j_call: TRBJ2-5
clone_size: many
d_call: -
cdr3_nt: TGTGCCTGGTTAGCCGGGGAGACCCAGTACTTC
cdr3_aa: CAWLAGETQYF

v_call: TRBV11-2
j_call: TRBJ1-3
clone_size: many
d_call: -
cdr3_nt: TGTGCCAGCAGCAAGGTGCGGGCCTCCGACTCTGGAAACACCATATATTTT
cdr3_aa: CASSKVRASDSGNTIYF